There are a few counts of the clone carrying this T cell receptor (beta chain). The target antigen is unknown. This record comes from a study of response to subunit inactivated influenza vaccine. Study-wide results and limits: The authors put forward the suggestion that each seasonal influenza vaccination may bring in only a limited number of new T cells.

MiXCR, run by TCRdb on the RT-PCR reads, gives a single entry per CDR3 protein. The data hold approximately 500,000 distinct CDR3 sequences, with 12% to 15% observed a single time. Sequenced here: PBMCs from blood, sampled about 13 days after vaccination. This receptor was obtained from a man in his fifties who received an inactivated influenza vaccine.

For the CDR3, the DNA is TGTGCCAGCAGCGTAGGGTTGCGGGGGGTCCGTAGCACAGATACGCAGTATTTT. Its translation is CASSVGLRGVRSTDTQYF. The chain is built from TRBV9 and TRBJ2-3; TRBD2 matches 8 bases. Germline CDR1 is SGDLS and CDR2 is YYNGEE. The CDR3 runs to 18 residues. With V trimmed by 0 bases and J by 0 bases, 9 bases remained unmatched.